These 5 T cell receptor beta chains were all obtained from the same sample, sequenced in a study of blood T cell repertoires in COVID-19. Profiled with immunoSEQ multiplex PCR; TCRdb holds only in-frame clones, not every one. Here the sample spans 240,000 or so clones, approximately 80% being singletons. The sequenced sample consisted of peripheral blood. These TCRs come from a woman of 80 years or more with acute or convalescent COVID-19.

This rearrangement joins TRBV7-3 to TRBJ2-3; 7 bases agree with TRBD2. Germline assignment: CDR1 SGHTA and CDR2 FQGTGA. This CDR3 is 14 amino acids long. Trimming took 0 bases from V and 6 from J; bases not matched to a gene: 3. CDR3 DNA: TGTGCCAGCAGCTTAACCGGGGGGATTGATACGCAGTATTTT. Encoded protein: CASSLTGGIDTQYF.

This clone was picked up a small number of times. J is TRBJ1-6 and V is TRBV12-3 or TRBV12-4; 9 positions agree with TRBD1. V was clipped by 4 bases and J by 9 bases; unmatched bases: 1. The CDR3 length is 13 residues. The CDR3 sequence: CASSSTGGSPLHF. In nucleotides, the CDR3 is TGTGCCAGCAGTTCGACAGGGGGTTCACCCCTCCACTTT.

This CDR3 is CASSYKFRGRGEKLFF. The CDR3 DNA sequence: TGTGCCAGCAGTTACAAATTCAGGGGTCGAGGCGAAAAACTGTTTTTT. This rearrangement joins TRBV6-5 to TRBJ1-4, with a weak D call TRBD1 (6 bases). CDR3 length: 16 residues. V shed 2 bases and J shed 8 bases, with 18 bases lying between them. The V gene's germline CDR1 is MNHEY and CDR2 SVGAGI.

The chain recombines TRBV28 with TRBJ2-7; 13 bases agree with TRBD2. Germline V gives CDR1 MDHEN, CDR2 SYDVKM. The CDR3 sequence is 17 residues long. Losses at the gene ends were 3 bases for V and 6 bases for J; bases not matched to a gene: 11. CDR3 nucleotide sequence: TGTGCCAGCAGTTTTATAGGACTAGCGGGGGTTCTAGGCGAGCAGTACTTC. Its translation is CASSFIGLAGVLGEQYF.

The chain recombines TRBV2 with TRBJ2-1, with 12 bases matching TRBD1. The CDR3 has 16 residues. Germline assignment: CDR1 SNHLY and CDR2 FYNNEI. The ends lost 3 bases at V and 10 bases at J; junction bases unmatched: 10. CDR3: CASSDALGQGAREQFF. In nucleotides, the CDR3 is TGTGCCAGCAGTGACGCATTGGGACAGGGGGCGAGAGAGCAGTTCTTC.